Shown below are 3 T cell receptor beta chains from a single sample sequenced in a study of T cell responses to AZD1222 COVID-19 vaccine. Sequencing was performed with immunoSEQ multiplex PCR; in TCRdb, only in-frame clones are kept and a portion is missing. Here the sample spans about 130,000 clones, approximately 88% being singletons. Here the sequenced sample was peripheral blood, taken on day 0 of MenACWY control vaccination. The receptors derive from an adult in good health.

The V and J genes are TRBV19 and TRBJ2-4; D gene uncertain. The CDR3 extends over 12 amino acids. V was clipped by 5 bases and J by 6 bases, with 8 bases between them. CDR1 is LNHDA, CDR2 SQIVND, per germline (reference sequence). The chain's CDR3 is CASSFSGNIQYF. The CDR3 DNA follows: TGTGCCAGTAGTTTCTCCGGAAACATTCAGTACTTC.

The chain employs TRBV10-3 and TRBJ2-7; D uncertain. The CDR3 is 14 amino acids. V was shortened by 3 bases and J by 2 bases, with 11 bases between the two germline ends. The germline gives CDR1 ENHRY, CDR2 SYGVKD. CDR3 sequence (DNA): TGTGCCATCAGTGACCCAGGTTTTCCCTACGAGCAGTACTTC. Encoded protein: CAISDPGFPYEQYF.

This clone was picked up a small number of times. The CDR3 sequence: CASSKAGRLAEFTGELFF. The CDR3, as DNA: TGTGCCAGCAGCAAAGCAGGTCGCCTAGCGGAGTTCACCGGGGAGCTGTTTTTT. The rearrangement uses TRBV21-1 and TRBJ2-2; the table's D gene call, TRBD2, was not cross checked with the DNA. TRBV21-1 is a pseudogene. The CDR3 consists of 18 residues.